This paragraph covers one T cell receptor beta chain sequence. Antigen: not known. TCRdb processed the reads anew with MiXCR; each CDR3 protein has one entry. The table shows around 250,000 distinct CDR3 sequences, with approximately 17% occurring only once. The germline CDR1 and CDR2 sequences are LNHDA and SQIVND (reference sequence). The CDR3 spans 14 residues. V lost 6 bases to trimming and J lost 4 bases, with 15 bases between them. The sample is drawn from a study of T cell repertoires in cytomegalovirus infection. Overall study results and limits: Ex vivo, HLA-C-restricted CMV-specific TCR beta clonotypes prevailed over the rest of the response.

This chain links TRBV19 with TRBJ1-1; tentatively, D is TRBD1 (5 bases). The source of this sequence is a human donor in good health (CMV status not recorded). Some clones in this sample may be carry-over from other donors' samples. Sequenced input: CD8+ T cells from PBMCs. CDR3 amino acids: CASSYPGPGTEAFF. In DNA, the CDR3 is TGTGCCAGTAGCTATCCGGGGCCGGGCACTGAAGCTTTCTTT.